A selection of T cell receptor beta chains follows, all from one sample in a study of cytomegalovirus exposure and HLA in healthy donors. TCRdb's table, derived via immunoSEQ multiplex PCR, lists solely in-frame clones and lacks some. The table records about 140,000 clones, more than 60% of them present only once. The specimen was PBMCs. These receptor sequences come from a man between 18 and 29 years old in good health and CMV-seropositive. CDR3s include the opening cysteine and the closing phenylalanine or tryptophan. Fields, in order: D gene, J gene, clone size, V gene, CDR3 DNA, CDR3 protein. A D gene is named only where the DNA matches it firmly. Rows give clone size only sometimes, using once, few, many, or a class for an expanded clone.

>TRBD1|TRBJ2-7|NA|TRBV6-5
TGTGCCAGTATGGAGGGGGGACAGGGACTGTACGAGCAGTACTTC
CASMEGGQGLYEQYF
>TRBD1|TRBJ2-7|NA|TRBV5-1
TGCGCCAGCAGCTCCGGGACAGTTAATTCCTACGAGCAGTACTTC
CASSSGTVNSYEQYF
>NA|TRBJ2-3|NA|TRBV28
TGTGCCAGCAGTTCTGCTAGTTCATCCGGCACAGATACGCAGTATTTT
CASSSASSSGTDTQYF
>NA|TRBJ1-4|NA|TRBV6-5
TGTGCCAGCAGCCTATCGGGAGACGGTTCGGGGAAACTGTTTTTT
CASSLSGDGSGKLFF
>NA|TRBJ1-2|NA|TRBV6-5
TGTGCCAGCAGTTACTCTCCCCGCGGGGCAGGCTGCACCTTC
CASSYSPRGAGCTF
>TRBD2|TRBJ2-5|NA|TRBV11-2
TGTGCCAGCAGCTTAGGACTAGCGGGATGGTCTGAGACCCAGTACTTC
CASSLGLAGWSETQYF
>NA|TRBJ1-2|NA|TRBV2
TGTGCCAGCAGTGTAACAGGGAACTATGGCTACACCTTC
CASSVTGNYGYTF
>NA|TRBJ2-7|NA|TRBV6-5
TGTGCCAGCAGTGGGCAGAGTAACTCCTACGAGCAGTACTTC
CASSGQSNSYEQYF
>NA|TRBJ2-5|few|TRBV7-3
TGTGCCAGCAGCCCCATGGGAGACCAAGAGACCCAGTACTTC
CASSPMGDQETQYF
>NA|TRBJ1-4|once|TRBV5-1
TGCGCCAGCAGCTTATCGGGGGGCTGGGAAAAACTGTTTTTT
CASSLSGGWEKLFF
>NA|TRBJ2-3|NA|TRBV9
TGTGCCAGCAGCGGGGACTCTCAGAGGGATACGCAGTATTTT
CASSGDSQRDTQYF
>TRBD2|TRBJ2-5|NA|TRBV5-6
TGTGCCAGCAGCTCCCTAACCGGACTAGCGGGAATAGGGACCCAGTACTTC
CASSSLTGLAGIGTQYF
>TRBD2|TRBJ2-7|NA|TRBV18
TGTGCCAGCTCACCACCCCAGGTCCTAGCGGGCAGGTACGAGCAGTACTTC
CASSPPQVLAGRYEQYF
>TRBD2|TRBJ2-3|NA|TRBV5-4
TGTGCCAGCAGCCCCTTTTTACTAGCGGGTGCCACAGATACGCAGTATTTT
CASSPFLLAGATDTQYF
>TRBD1|TRBJ2-1|NA|TRBV7-2
TGTGCCAGCAGCCGCGACAGGGCAAACAATGAGCAGTTCTTC
CASSRDRANNEQFF
>NA|TRBJ1-2|few|TRBV2
TGTGCCAGCAGTATAGGGAGATTAGGCTACACCTTC
CASSIGRLGYTF
>TRBD2|TRBJ2-1|NA|TRBV10-1
TGCGCCAGCAGTGTAGGACTAGCGGGAGGGGGTAATGAGCAGTTCTTC
CASSVGLAGGGNEQFF
>TRBD1|TRBJ2-7|NA|TRBV25-1
TGTGCCAGCAAGGGACAGGTCACCTACGAGCAGTACTTC
CASKGQVTYEQYF
>NA|TRBJ2-1|NA|TRBV4-2
TGTGCCAGCAGCGTAACAGGGGGGGGAATCTTCTACAATGAGCAGTTCTTC
CASSVTGGGIFYNEQFF
>TRBD1|TRBJ1-2|NA|TRBV29-1
TGCAGCGTTGGACAGGGGGGCTATGGCTACACCTTC
CSVGQGGYGYTF
>NA|TRBJ2-2|NA|TRBV4-1
TGCGCCAGCAGCCAAGACCTCTACGGGGAGCTGTTTTTT
CASSQDLYGELFF
>TRBD2|TRBJ2-1|NA|TRBV4-2
TGTGCCAGCAGCCAATCCGGGACTAGCGGGGACAATGAGCAGTTCTTC
CASSQSGTSGDNEQFF
>NA|TRBJ2-7|NA|TRBV28
TGTGCCAGCAGTTTCAGCGGCCTACGAGCGCAGTACTTC
CASSFSGLRAQYF
>NA|TRBJ1-5|NA|TRBV30
TGTGCCTGGACCGGCAGGGAAAATCAGCCCCAGCATTTT
CAWTGRENQPQHF
>TRBD2|TRBJ2-3|NA|TRBV28
TGTGCCAGCAGTTTAGGGGGGGAATCAGATACGCAGTATTTT
CASSLGGESDTQYF
>NA|TRBJ2-3|NA|TRBV19
TGTGCCAGTAGTCTGAGAGTCCCCGGTCGAAGGGGGGATACGCAGTATTTT
CASSLRVPGRRGDTQYF
>TRBD2|TRBJ2-5|NA|TRBV5-8
TGTGCCAGCAGCTTGGTGTTTGGTCAGGGAGGGGAGACCCAGTACTTC
CASSLVFGQGGETQYF
>TRBD1|TRBJ1-6|NA|TRBV30
TGTGCCTGGAGTGTAGTGACAGGGAGAAATTCACCCCTCCACTTT
CAWSVVTGRNSPLHF
>NA|TRBJ2-1|NA|TRBV7-2
TGTGCCAGCAGCTTCCGTGCGTACAGCAATGAGCAGTTCTTC
CASSFRAYSNEQFF
>TRBD1|TRBJ1-1|NA|TRBV5-8
TGTGCCAGCAGCGGATCAGGGGGCGTCCCTGAAGCTTTCTTT
CASSGSGGVPEAFF
>NA|TRBJ2-7|few|TRBV6-1
TGTGCCAGCACCCCGGGAACCCCTCCGTACGAGCAGTACTTC
CASTPGTPPYEQYF
>NA|TRBJ2-3|NA|TRBV5-1
TGCGCCAGCAGCTTGGCCCAGAGGAGCACAGATACGCAGTATTTT
CASSLAQRSTDTQYF
>NA|TRBJ2-7|NA|TRBV19
TGTGCCAGTAGTAACGGGCGGCAGGGGACACCCCACGAGCAGTACTTC
CASSNGRQGTPHEQYF
>TRBD2|TRBJ2-1|NA|TRBV6-5
TGTGCCAGCAGTCAACTAGCGGGAGGAGGTACGTTCTTC
CASSQLAGGGTFF
>TRBD1|TRBJ2-7|NA|TRBV6-1
TGTGCCAGCAGTGAAGTAGGACAGGTCCCTCTCGAGCAGTACTTC
CASSEVGQVPLEQYF
>TRBD1|TRBJ1-2|NA|TRBV25-1
TGTGCCAGCAGGAAAGCAGGGGGGAGTGGCTACACCTTC
CASRKAGGSGYTF
>NA|TRBJ2-7|once|TRBV28
TGTGCCAGCAGCGTGGGAGGGGGGACCTACGAGCAGTACTTC
CASSVGGGTYEQYF
>NA|TRBJ1-2|NA|TRBV28
TGTGCCAGCAGTTCCCAAGACGGGAACTATGGCTACACCTTC
CASSSQDGNYGYTF
>NA|TRBJ1-2|NA|TRBV20-1
TGCAGTGCTTGGTACAGGGACGGCTACACCTTC
CSAWYRDGYTF
>TRBD1|TRBJ1-2|NA|TRBV28
TGTGCCAGCAGTTCGACAGGGAGCTATGGCTACACCTTC
CASSSTGSYGYTF
>TRBD1|TRBJ2-5|once|TRBV2
TGTGCCAGCAGGGTGGACAGGAACCAAGAGACCCAGTACTTC
CASRVDRNQETQYF
>NA|TRBJ2-2|NA|TRBV7-6
TGTGCCAGCAGCTTACAGGGGAACTCAGGCGGGGAGCTGTTTTTT
CASSLQGNSGGELFF
>NA|TRBJ1-5|NA|TRBV19
TGTGCCAGTAGTTCTCCCCCCCACACAGATAGCAATCAGCCCCAGCATTTT
CASSSPPHTDSNQPQHF
>TRBD2|TRBJ2-3|NA|TRBV6-5
TGTGCCAGCAGCCTTAGCGGGTCTAGCACAGATACGCAGTATTTT
CASSLSGSSTDTQYF
>NA|TRBJ1-1|NA|TRBV7-9
TGTGCCAGCAGCTTATCTGAGATCGGCACTGAAGCTTTCTTT
CASSLSEIGTEAFF
>TRBD1|TRBJ1-1|NA|TRBV6-6
TGTGCCAGCAGCCTAGGACAGGGAGTATGGGACACTGAAGCTTTCTTT
CASSLGQGVWDTEAFF
>TRBD1|TRBJ1-6|NA|TRBV5-1
TGCGCCAGCAGCTCCTCGGGACAGGGCCATGAGGCCCTCCACTTT
CASSSSGQGHEALHF
>NA|TRBJ2-5|once|TRBV29-1
TGCAGCGTTGAGGCCCAGGCCCTGCTCCAAGAGACCCAGTACTTC
CSVEAQALLQETQYF
>NA|TRBJ2-3|NA|TRBV6-1
TGTGCCAGCAGTGACCCCCCACTAGCACGTATCACGTATTTT
CASSDPPLARITYF
>NA|TRBJ2-3|once|TRBV5-6
TGTGCCAGCAGCTTAGGCAGGGTATTAACAGATACGCAGTATTTT
CASSLGRVLTDTQYF